A selection of T cell receptor beta chains follows, all from one sample in a study of CD8 T cells in ankylosing spondylitis. TCRdb processed the 5' RACE reads anew with MiXCR; each CDR3 protein has one entry. The data show a few hundred thousand distinct CDR3 sequences, with about 20% seen just once and about a third held by the top ten. The specimen was blood, either unsorted or a sorted T cell fraction (not recorded which). All receptors derive from a male donor with ankylosing spondylitis or in good health (not recorded which). Each CDR3 is given with its conserved first and last residue. The D gene is left open where the match is weak. Where a row states a size, it is once, few, many or the class of an expanded clone; other rows omit it.

clone_size: NA
j_call: TRBJ2-5
v_call: TRBV4-2
d_call: NA
cdr3_aa: CASSQEGANQETQYF
cdr3_nt: TGTGCCAGCAGCCAAGAGGGGGCTAACCAAGAGACCCAGTACTTC

clone_size: few
j_call: TRBJ2-7
v_call: TRBV6-5
d_call: TRBD1
cdr3_aa: CASSYGGTGDRFEQYF
cdr3_nt: TGTGCCAGCAGTTACGGGGGGACAGGGGACCGCTTCGAGCAGTACTTC

clone_size: many
j_call: TRBJ2-1
v_call: TRBV5-1
d_call: TRBD2
cdr3_aa: CASSSGTSAYNEQFF
cdr3_nt: TGCGCCAGCAGCTCCGGGACTAGCGCCTACAATGAGCAGTTCTTC

clone_size: NA
j_call: TRBJ2-1
v_call: TRBV7-9
d_call: NA
cdr3_aa: CALRAGRPSNEQFF
cdr3_nt: TGTGCCCTCCGAGCAGGGCGTCCCTCCAATGAGCAGTTCTTC

clone_size: many
j_call: TRBJ2-1
v_call: TRBV27
d_call: TRBD2
cdr3_aa: CATTTSGKGEQFF
cdr3_nt: TGTGCCACTACGACTAGCGGGAAGGGTGAGCAGTTCTTC

clone_size: NA
j_call: TRBJ2-1
v_call: TRBV2
d_call: TRBD2
cdr3_aa: CARSATGLERGNEQFF
cdr3_nt: TGTGCCAGGTCTGCCACGGGACTAGAACGTGGCAATGAGCAGTTCTTC

clone_size: NA
j_call: TRBJ1-5
v_call: TRBV15
d_call: TRBD1
cdr3_aa: CATSADRDGQPQHF
cdr3_nt: TGTGCCACCAGCGCCGACAGGGATGGACAGCCCCAGCATTTT

clone_size: few
j_call: TRBJ1-4
v_call: TRBV7-9
d_call: TRBD1
cdr3_aa: CASSPVTGATEKLFF
cdr3_nt: TGTGCCAGCAGCCCGGTAACAGGGGCGACTGAAAAACTGTTTTTT

clone_size: once
j_call: TRBJ2-7
v_call: TRBV9
d_call: TRBD2
cdr3_aa: CASSVGGGAGAYEQYF
cdr3_nt: TGTGCCAGCAGCGTAGGAGGTGGAGCGGGAGCCTACGAGCAGTACTTC

clone_size: few
j_call: TRBJ1-1
v_call: TRBV20-1
d_call: NA
cdr3_aa: CSASSRGEIQNTEAFF
cdr3_nt: TGCAGTGCTAGCAGCAGAGGGGAGATACAGAACACTGAAGCTTTCTTT

clone_size: NA
j_call: TRBJ1-2
v_call: TRBV5-6
d_call: NA
cdr3_aa: CASSLARASDGYTF
cdr3_nt: TGTGCCAGCAGCTTGGCACGGGCCTCGGATGGCTACACCTTC

clone_size: few
j_call: TRBJ2-1
v_call: TRBV11-1
d_call: TRBD2
cdr3_aa: CASSPSDSGRGSYNEQFF
cdr3_nt: TGTGCCAGCAGCCCGTCGGATAGCGGGAGGGGCTCCTACAATGAGCAGTTCTTC

clone_size: few
j_call: TRBJ2-5
v_call: TRBV20-1
d_call: NA
cdr3_aa: CSARPTETQYF
cdr3_nt: TGCAGTGCTAGACCTACGGAGACCCAGTACTTC

clone_size: NA
j_call: TRBJ1-6
v_call: TRBV27
d_call: TRBD1
cdr3_aa: CASSNTGGAYSPLHF
cdr3_nt: TGTGCCAGCAGCAACACAGGGGGCGCATATTCACCCCTCCACTTT

clone_size: few
j_call: TRBJ2-1
v_call: TRBV11-2
d_call: NA
cdr3_aa: CASSSEPPQGMGYNEQFF
cdr3_nt: TGTGCCAGCAGCTCGGAACCTCCTCAGGGGATGGGGTACAATGAGCAGTTCTTC

clone_size: NA
j_call: TRBJ2-1
v_call: TRBV12-3/TRBV12-4
d_call: TRBD2
cdr3_aa: CASSLGLGDYNEQFF
cdr3_nt: TGTGCCAGCAGTCTCGGACTAGGGGACTACAATGAGCAGTTCTTC

clone_size: few
j_call: TRBJ2-7
v_call: TRBV27
d_call: NA
cdr3_aa: CASSLSFGADYEQYF
cdr3_nt: TGTGCCAGCAGTTTATCCTTCGGGGCTGATTACGAGCAGTACTTC

clone_size: NA
j_call: TRBJ2-2
v_call: TRBV5-1
d_call: TRBD1
cdr3_aa: CASSLEQGPGELFF
cdr3_nt: TGCGCCAGCAGCTTGGAACAGGGGCCCGGGGAGCTGTTTTTT